The source of this TCR beta chain is a study of early T cells in non-severe SARS-CoV-2 infection. The germline V gene encodes CDR1 MNHEY and CDR2 SMNVEV (reference sequence). Trimming took 6 bases from V and 3 from J, leaving 11 bases between them. This CDR3 is built from 13 residues. Only a few counts were recorded for this clonotype. TCRdb used MiXCR to reprocess the 5' RACE reads, holding one entry per CDR3 protein. The table shows 50,000 to 65,000 distinct CDR3 sequences, with roughly 12% occurring only once. The source is an adult who was a healthcare worker with PCR-confirmed SARS-CoV-2 infection or an uninfected control (not recorded which). The chain carries TRBV27 and TRBJ1-2, with D perhaps matching TRBD1 (5 bases). The specimen comprised whole blood, sampled at baseline. The CDR3 spells CASRRQIDYGYTF. The CDR3 bases are TGTGCCAGCAGGAGACAGATTGACTATGGCTACACCTTC.